The entry below describes one T cell receptor (beta chain). Antigen: not known. A much larger clone lies a single base off, so this may be a read error. These data belong to a study of T cells after yellow fever vaccination. Study observations and caveats: Most clones from primary vaccination resurfaced after the booster (about 96% CD4, approximately 88% CD8).

Researchers made TCR cDNA using 5'RACE template switching, and this step added a universal primer site and UMIs. TCRdb fed the 5' RACE reads into MiXCR, producing one record per CDR3 protein. The table shows under 150,000 distinct CDR3 sequences, with 7.7% occurring only once. The TCR was taken from a man between 25 and 39 years old who received the YFV17D yellow fever vaccine. This specimen consisted of CD4+ T cells sorted from PBMCs, obtained 5 days after the yellow fever booster vaccination.

CDR3 region: CASSPLGRAEAFF. DNA for the CDR3: TGTGCCAGCTCACCACTGGGGAGGGCTGAAGCTTTCTTT. The V and J genes are TRBV18 and TRBJ1-1, with unresolved D. Germline V CDR1 and CDR2: KGHSH, LQKENI. Trimming cost V 1 base and J 6 bases, with 9 bases left between them. The CDR3 loop spans 13 amino acids.